This record looks at one T cell receptor (beta chain) sequence and its context. This entry is derived from a study of T cell changes during pregnancy in multiple sclerosis. Assay used: immunoSEQ multiplex PCR; TCRdb lists only in-frame clones, some missing. The sample consists of about 46,000 clones, around 93% of them appearing once. The trim removed 7 bases at V and 5 bases at J, leaving 7 bases unmatched. The length of the CDR3 is 14 residues. The germline CDR1 and CDR2 sequences are SGHTA and FQGNSA. This TCR was sampled from a female donor with multiple sclerosis, enrolled in a pregnancy study. The chain is built from TRBV7-2 and TRBJ2-3; 9 bases line up with TRBD1. The sample consisted of CD8+ T cells from peripheral blood mononuclear cells, taken after pregnancy. For the CDR3, the DNA is TGTGCCAGCACCCCGGGACAGGGCGTAGATACGCAGTATTTT. Amino acid sequence: CASTPGQGVDTQYF.